This T cell receptor beta chain derives from a study of blood T cell repertoires in COVID-19. As handled by the study authors: How many nucleated cells were present was estimated from reference gene primer amplification. Sequenced by immunoSEQ multiplex PCR; TCRdb stores in-frame clones only, minus some. The DNA gave D and trimming, while V, J and clone size come from that table. The table shows about 280,000 clones, with about 83% occurring only once. The sequenced sample consisted of peripheral blood. The receptor's source is a woman aged 50 to 60 who had recovered from COVID-19.

This CDR3 reads CASSPRGGELFF. The CDR3 region has the DNA TGTGCCAGCAGCCCCCGCGGCGGGGAGCTGTTTTTT. J is TRBJ2-2 and V is TRBV9, with D unclear. The CDR3 consists of 12 residues. V was cut by 4 bases and J by 7 bases, with 8 bases left in between. CDR1 SGDLS and CDR2 YYNGEE come from the germline V gene.